This T cell receptor beta chain was obtained from a study of blood T cell repertoires in COVID-19. Study at large: Researchers got acute and convalescent COVID-19 samples from the United States, Italy and Spain. T cells, B-cell-depleted T cells, or PBMCs supplied cDNA or gDNA.

Per the study methods: Scientists estimated how many nucleated cells there were by amplifying reference gene primers. The method was immunoSEQ multiplex PCR; TCRdb's version includes in-frame clones alone and lacks a portion of them. Clonal size and the V and J genes are those of that table, whereas D and trimming came from the DNA. This table holds around 110,000 clones, 88% found once. CDR3 size: 14 residues. Looked up from germline, CDR1 is MDHEN and CDR2 is SYDVKM. J gave up 4 bases and V 6 bases, and 5 bases lay outside the gene matches. The TCR sequence derives from a man in his fifties with active or convalescent COVID-19. The V call is TRBV28, the J call TRBJ2-2; 7 nucleotides match TRBD1. The sample comprised peripheral blood. CDR3 coding DNA: TGTGCCAGCAGGTCCACAGGGGCCACCGGGGAGCTGTTTTTT. Its translation is CASRSTGATGELFF.